A selection of T cell receptor beta chains follows, all from one sample in a study of T cells in Graves' hyperthyroidism and ophthalmopathy. TCRdb itself ran the multiplex PCR reads through MiXCR, one entry per CDR3 protein. This sample has a few hundred thousand distinct CDR3 sequences, with approximately 15% found just once. What was sequenced was blood. All receptors come from a woman in her thirties or forties with Graves' ophthalmopathy. Both conserved end residues are trimmed from each CDR3. The D gene is left open where the match is weak.

v_call	j_call	d_call	cdr3_aa
TRBV19	TRBJ2-1	TRBD2	ASSMGGESYNEQF
TRBV6-2/TRBV6-3	TRBJ2-1	.	ASINREGGRYEQF
TRBV7-2	TRBJ2-1	TRBD2	ASSVTSGGLYNEQF
TRBV3-1	TRBJ1-2	.	ASSQGQASYGYT
TRBV7-2	TRBJ1-6	.	ASRTGANSPLH
TRBV2	TRBJ2-4	TRBD1	ATKGQGLAKNIQY
TRBV2	TRBJ2-7	.	ASRSTKALYEQY
TRBV6-1	TRBJ2-2	TRBD1	AISPRGSTGELF
TRBV6-2/TRBV6-3	TRBJ2-3	.	ASSYRPTDTQY
TRBV30	TRBJ2-1	.	AWSTGQTDYNEQF
TRBV18	TRBJ2-2	TRBD1	ASSPLRTGESTGELF
TRBV19	TRBJ2-3	TRBD2	ASSIREASTDTQY
TRBV7-8	TRBJ1-1	TRBD1	ASSGRDRGHLNTEAF
TRBV6-1	TRBJ2-1	TRBD2	ASSFSREGNEQF
TRBV28	TRBJ1-5	.	ASSNNPRVQH
TRBV7-8	TRBJ2-7	.	ASSFGASEGYEQY
TRBV7-9	TRBJ1-4	.	ASSLDRGPTNEKLF
TRBV29-1	TRBJ2-5	TRBD1	SVSSGTGQETQY
TRBV7-2	TRBJ2-7	.	ASSFVEASYEQY
TRBV7-9	TRBJ1-6	TRBD1	ASSLDLTGNNSPLH
TRBV15	TRBJ2-5	TRBD1	ATSRDVTGAETQY
TRBV20-1	TRBJ1-2	.	SARGPSGDGYT
TRBV9	TRBJ2-2	.	ASSVQGRSGTGELF
TRBV6-1	TRBJ2-7	TRBD1	ASRKDRDYEQY
TRBV20-1	TRBJ2-7	.	SARVPGESSYEQY
TRBV7-9	TRBJ1-1	.	ASSWSRGGGKAF
TRBV12-5	TRBJ2-5	.	ASGLWSKGTQY
TRBV2	TRBJ2-3	TRBD2	ASRRLADSTDTQY
TRBV5-1	TRBJ2-5	TRBD1	ASSLGRGGLETQY
TRBV12-3/TRBV12-4	TRBJ2-1	.	ASSLQGTGSYNEQF
TRBV7-3	TRBJ1-1	.	ASSSDHLFRGTEAF
TRBV20-1	TRBJ1-1	.	SAYEKNTEAF
TRBV18	TRBJ1-2	.	ASSPPGVTNYGYT
TRBV20-1	TRBJ2-1	TRBD2	SAATGLALGEQF
TRBV7-9	TRBJ1-2	TRBD1	ASSLTQPGQGIYGYT
TRBV29-1	TRBJ2-4	TRBD1	SVVTGAKNIQY
TRBV7-3	TRBJ2-3	TRBD2	ASTPGGGPADTQY
TRBV11-2	TRBJ1-1	.	ASSLGTYRDAEAF
TRBV6-1	TRBJ2-1	.	ASSQKGEYNEQF
TRBV27	TRBJ2-3	TRBD2	ASSPIAGGSDTQY
TRBV10-3	TRBJ1-5	.	AISGGQANQPQH
TRBV11-2	TRBJ1-1	TRBD1	ASSASGGTEAF
TRBV19	TRBJ1-1	.	ASTSGSVPGPTEAF
TRBV28	TRBJ2-7	.	ASSLTYTSYEQY
TRBV18	TRBJ2-4	.	ASSPPGSKNIQY
TRBV20-1	TRBJ2-7	TRBD2	SAVSGSDYEQY
TRBV20-1	TRBJ1-2	.	SARERGANYGYT
TRBV3-1	TRBJ2-2	.	ASRPKQVLF
TRBV10-2	TRBJ2-5	TRBD2	ASTSGRREGVETQY
TRBV20-1	TRBJ1-4	.	SASGDGEKLF
TRBV7-9	TRBJ2-6	.	ASSLGDGNRFVVLT
TRBV6-1	TRBJ2-6	.	ASIVSGANVLT
TRBV27	TRBJ1-2	.	ASSLSPRDLRNYGYT
TRBV5-1	TRBJ1-5	.	ASSSGDSGGQPQH
TRBV19	TRBJ1-5	.	ASRPWSWNQPQH